This TCR beta chain was profiled in a study of vaccination effects on CD4 cells after COVID-19. Whole-study context: Sampling occurred a median 72 days post second dose, range 14 to 241.

Following 10 days of culture, CD4+ T cells were isolated. Participants were given two doses of BNT162b2 or mRNA-1273 vaccine. The study found no prior SARS-CoV-2 infection in the vaccine recipients, who tested negative for nucleocapsid antibodies. General study findings and limits: Pronounced clonal contraction occurred in clones induced by infection and by vaccine late after vaccination.

The assay was immunoSEQ multiplex PCR, and TCRdb's table has in-frame clones only and misses some. The data contain approximately 57,000 clones, about 81% of them singletons. The ends were cut back, 3 bases at V and 0 bases at J, with 6 bases in the middle. Germline V lookup: CDR1 KGHSH, CDR2 LQKENI. The CDR3 covers 14 residues. For this clone: Its specificity is unknown.

The chain uses TRBV18 and TRBJ1-5; D is unresolved. Sequenced material: CD4+ T cells from PBMCs cultured without peptide, taken after COVID-19 vaccination. This TCR came from a human donor who received a COVID-19 vaccine. The CDR3 sequence: CASSPTDSNQPQHF. CDR3 coding DNA: TGTGCCAGCTCACCGACGGATAGCAATCAGCCCCAGCATTTT.